A single sample is the source of the 27 T cell receptor beta chains below, sequenced in a study of cytomegalovirus exposure and HLA in healthy donors. Libraries were prepared by immunoSEQ multiplex PCR; TCRdb keeps only in-frame clonotypes and omits some of them. The sample yields about 98,000 clones, roughly 89% seen once. The sequenced material came from PBMCs. The source of these receptors is a woman in her twenties or thirties in good health and CMV-seronegative.

The table lists this clone with a count of one. In this CDR3 the conserved last residue, phenylalanine or tryptophan, is missing, so a read error is likely. The DNA is omitted, as the CDR3 cannot be located on it reliably, and the CDR3 follows TCRdb's listing. The genes are TRBV5-6 and TRBJ1-5. Germline V CDR1 and CDR2: SGHDT, YYEEEE. The CDR3 length equals 12 residues, ends included. The CDR3 region is CASSLVLGAKEL.

The chain recombines TRBV7-2 with TRBJ1-5, with 9 nucleotides matching TRBD1. The germline gives CDR1 SGHTA, CDR2 FQGNSA. The ends lost 4 bases at V and 1 base at J; junction bases unmatched: 2. This CDR3 has 15 amino acids. In DNA form, the CDR3 reads TGTGCCAGCAGCTCCGGGACAGGGAGCAATCAGCCCCAGCATTTT. Translating gives CASSSGTGSNQPQHF.

This chain connects TRBV29-1 to TRBJ1-2; TRBD1 agrees at 8 bases. Germline V CDR1 and CDR2: SQVTM, ANQGSEA. The V segment lost 5 bases and the J segment 0 bases; nucleotides outside the gene matches: 2. The CDR3 is 13 residues long. CDR3 amino acids: CSVRQGTNYGYTF. DNA of the CDR3: TGCAGCGTTAGACAGGGGACTAACTATGGCTACACCTTC.

The chain joins TRBV29-1 to TRBJ1-4; possible D gene TRBD1, 5 bases. The germline gives CDR1 SQVTM, CDR2 ANQGSEA. The CDR3 consists of 13 residues. V lost 4 bases and J 8 bases, leaving 14 bases between the germline ends. The CDR3 loop is CSVGGAGKEKLFF. The CDR3 region has the DNA TGCAGCGTTGGAGGGGCGGGGAAGGAAAAACTGTTTTTT.

J is TRBJ2-5 and V is TRBV2; D remains unclear. Per germline, CDR1 SNHLY and CDR2 FYNNEI. The V end was cut by 8 bases, the J end by 0 bases, with 13 bases between. The CDR3 has 14 residues. CDR3 sequence: CASGRWADQETQYF. In DNA form, the CDR3 reads TGTGCCAGCGGCAGATGGGCAGACCAAGAGACCCAGTACTTC.

This chain uses TRBV7-2 with TRBJ2-3; D gene uncertain. CDR1 is SGHTA and CDR2 is FQGNSA in the germline V gene. Trimming left V 3 bases short and J 2 bases short, with 9 bases between. The CDR3 has 14 residues. The CDR3 sequence: CASSFLSYTDTQYF. The CDR3, as DNA: TGTGCCAGCAGCTTTTTGAGTTACACAGATACGCAGTATTTT.

This sequence joins TRBV19 and TRBJ1-2; D might be TRBD1 (6 bases). Germline V gives CDR1 LNHDA, CDR2 SQIVND (reference sequence). The length of the CDR3 is 15 residues. V lost 6 bases and J lost 4, with 18 bases in between. The CDR3 loop reads CASRLAGAQGYGYTF. CDR3 coding DNA: TGTGCCAGTAGGCTGGCGGGGGCTCAGGGCTATGGCTACACCTTC.

The rearrangement links TRBV7-9 to TRBJ2-7; D call uncertain. Trimming removed 0 bases at V and 2 bases at J, with 8 bases between. The CDR3 spans 14 residues. Per the germline V gene, CDR1 is SEHNR and CDR2 is FQNEAQ (reference sequence). Written as DNA, the CDR3 is TGTGCCAGCAGCTTAGCACAAGTCGCCTACGAGCAGTACTTC. Translation: CASSLAQVAYEQYF.

The CDR3 protein is CASSPLTGASTDTQYF. The CDR3 DNA is TGTGCCAGCAGCCCACTGACAGGGGCTAGCACAGATACGCAGTATTTT. The chain has TRBV28 and TRBJ2-3; 8 bases map to TRBD1. With 6 bases clipped from V and 0 bases from J, the junction kept 8 bases outside the gene matches. Germline CDR1 MDHEN, CDR2 SYDVKM. There are 16 residues in the CDR3.

The chain links TRBV18 to TRBJ1-1, with D hard to call. This CDR3 is built from 13 residues. Germline-derived CDR1 and CDR2 are KGHSH and LQKENI. V shed 6 bases and J shed 3 bases, with 11 bases lying between them. CDR3 DNA: TGTGCCAGCTCCACGGGTTCAGACACTGAAGCTTTCTTT. Translation: CASSTGSDTEAFF.

The chain links TRBV23-1 to TRBJ1-6; 8 positions match TRBD1. TRBV23-1 belongs to the ORF category, with a function that is uncertain. Unmatched junction bases numbered 15, after V lost 4 bases and J lost 7 bases. This CDR3 has 18 residues. CDR3 region: CASSLNGPQGAYNSPLHF. CDR3 nucleotides: TGCGCCAGCAGTCTAAACGGCCCCCAGGGGGCTTACAATTCACCCCTCCACTTT.

The genes are TRBV7-2 and TRBJ2-1; D is undetermined. Deletions cut 1 base from V and 6 bases from J, with 10 bases between. Germline CDR1 is SGHTA and CDR2 is FQGNSA. The CDR3 length is 14 residues. CDR3 coding DNA: TGTGCCAGCAGCTTAGAGCGAAGCTTCAATGAGCAGTTCTTC. Residues: CASSLERSFNEQFF.

V gene TRBV2 combines with J gene TRBJ2-5, with D unresolved. CDR1 is SNHLY and CDR2 is FYNNEI in the germline V gene. V lost 3 bases, J lost 4 bases, and 6 bases lay in between. The CDR3 length is 12 residues. The CDR3 loop is CASSERRETQYF. CDR3 bases: TGTGCCAGCAGTGAGAGAAGAGAGACCCAGTACTTC.

This clone turned up a few times. The gene calls are TRBV7-6 and TRBJ1-3, with a tentative D call TRBD1 (6 bases). CDR1 SGHVS and CDR2 FNYEAQ come from the germline V gene. The CDR3 is 15 residues long. With 0 bases removed from V and 1 base from J, the gap between germline ends came to 7 bases. CDR3 nucleotides: TGTGCCAGCAGCTTAGCAACAGGGTCTGGAAACACCATATATTTT. Translating gives CASSLATGSGNTIYF.

The chain recombines TRBV4-1 with TRBJ2-1; 12 bases are a match to TRBD2. The CDR3 spans 16 residues. The J segment lost 10 bases and the V segment lost 4 bases, leaving 11 bases of the junction unmatched. Germline CDR1 MGHRA, CDR2 YSYEKL. CDR3 in amino acids: CASSRLLAGGSREQFF. In DNA form, the CDR3 reads TGCGCCAGCAGCCGCTTGCTAGCGGGGGGGTCTCGGGAGCAGTTCTTC.

The sample holds one count of this clone. The chain couples TRBV5-6 to TRBJ2-7; possible D gene TRBD1, 6 bases. CDR3 length equals 13 residues. Between the trimmed V and J ends, which lost 5 bases and 2 bases, there was a span of 11 bases. CDR1 and CDR2 from the germline V gene are SGHDT and YYEEEE. The CDR3 DNA sequence: TGTGCCAGCAGTTTTGACAGGCCCTACGAGCAGTACTTC. It specifies CASSFDRPYEQYF.

V and J are TRBV19 and TRBJ1-2; D is perhaps TRBD1 (6 bases). The CDR3 totals 14 residues. Trimming cost V 6 bases and J 1 base, with 12 bases left between them. The germline V gene encodes CDR1 LNHDA and CDR2 SQIVND (reference sequence). In DNA form, the CDR3 reads TGTGCCAGTAGACCCTTGGACAGTAACTATGGCTACACCTTC. Amino acids: CASRPLDSNYGYTF. The complete variable domain, with remaining parts taken from reference TRBV19 and TRBJ1-2, reads DGGITQSPKYLFRKEGQNVTLSCEQNLNHDAMYWYRQDPGQGLRLIYYSQIVNDFQKGDIAEGYSVSREKKESFPLTVTSAQKNPTAFYLCASRPLDSNYGYTFGSGTRLTVV.

The genes are TRBV6-5 and TRBJ2-1; no clear D gene. CDR1 is MNHEY, CDR2 SVGAGI, per germline. The length of the CDR3 is 13 residues. The V end lost 5 bases, the J end lost 6 bases, and 11 bases lay between the germline ends. In DNA form, the CDR3 reads TGTGCCAGCAGTGCGACTCCCACCAATGAGCAGTTCTTC. This gives the protein CASSATPTNEQFF.

This chain joins TRBV2 and TRBJ2-3; 10 nucleotides match TRBD2. The length of the CDR3 is 17 residues. Germline V gives CDR1 SNHLY, CDR2 FYNNEI. V lost 2 bases to trimming and J lost 1 base; unmatched junction nucleotides: 6. The chain's CDR3 is CASSETKTSGGTDTQYF. DNA of the CDR3: TGTGCCAGCAGTGAAACCAAAACTAGCGGGGGCACAGATACGCAGTATTTT.

The rearrangement links TRBV5-1 to TRBJ1-5; possible D gene TRBD1, 5 bases. Germline V gives CDR1 SGHRS, CDR2 YFSETQ. Trimming shortened V by 0 bases and J by 3 bases, and 10 bases separated the two germline ends. CDR3 length: 15 amino acids. In DNA, the CDR3 is TGCGCCAGCAGCTTGGCGGGGGGGAACAATCAGCCCCAGCATTTT. Protein product: CASSLAGGNNQPQHF.

In this sample, this clone turned up once. The chain carries TRBV5-1 and TRBJ2-7; D call uncertain. The germline V and J ends were trimmed by 0 bases and 0 bases, with 10 bases remaining between them. The CDR3 extends over 15 amino acids. From germline, CDR1 is SGHRS and CDR2 YFSETQ. The CDR3: CASSLAAASSYEQYF. The CDR3 DNA follows: TGCGCCAGCAGCTTGGCGGCAGCTAGCTCCTACGAGCAGTACTTC.

The genes are TRBV27 and TRBJ2-2; no firm D call. The CDR3 totals 12 residues. Germline V gives CDR1 MNHEY, CDR2 SMNVEV (reference sequence). V was cut by 3 bases and J by 7 bases, with 6 bases left in between. In DNA, the CDR3 is TGTGCCAGCAGTTTCCCGGGCGGGGAGCTGTTTTTT. This sequence encodes CASSFPGGELFF.

Only one count was recorded for this clone. The chain joins TRBV9 to TRBJ2-1; D ambiguous. The V end lost 0 bases, the J end lost 0 bases, and 16 bases lay between the germline ends. Germline-derived CDR1 and CDR2 are SGDLS and YYNGEE. This CDR3 has 18 residues. CDR3 region: CASSVAYGLGSSYNEQFF. CDR3 nucleotide sequence: TGTGCCAGCAGCGTAGCTTATGGATTGGGCAGCTCCTACAATGAGCAGTTCTTC.

This sequence joins TRBV7-8 and TRBJ1-1; possibly TRBD1 for D (6 bases). Germline V lookup: CDR1 SGHVS, CDR2 FQNEAQ. The CDR3 has 14 amino acids. Trimming cost V 2 bases and J 0 bases, with 7 bases left between them. This CDR3 reads CASSLKGVNTEAFF. The CDR3 DNA reads TGTGCCAGCAGCTTAAAGGGGGTGAACACTGAAGCTTTCTTT.

The sample holds a few counts of this clone. V gene TRBV18 combines with J gene TRBJ2-5; 8 bases are shared with TRBD1. The CDR3 totals 14 residues. Germline CDR1 is KGHSH and CDR2 is LQKENI. The V and J ends lost 6 bases and 1 base, in that order; junction bases with no gene match: 4. CDR3 amino acids: CASSPDRAQETQYF. Here the CDR3 DNA reads TGTGCCAGCTCCCCGGACAGGGCCCAAGAGACCCAGTACTTC.

The V call is TRBV4-2, the J call TRBJ2-1, with no clear D. V lost 0 bases and J 10 bases, leaving 16 bases between the germline ends. The CDR3 has 15 amino acids. Germline V gene sequence: CDR1 LGHNA, CDR2 YNFKEQ. CDR3 in amino acids: CASSQDPLTGFEQFF. Written as DNA, the CDR3 is TGTGCCAGCAGCCAAGATCCCTTGACTGGATTCGAGCAGTTCTTC.

This chain joins TRBV5-1 and TRBJ1-5, with D unresolved. Germline V gene sequence: CDR1 SGHRS, CDR2 YFSETQ. V gave up 4 bases and J gave up 2 bases, with 10 bases separating them. The CDR3 is made up of 14 amino acids. CDR3 nucleotide sequence: TGCGCCAGCAGCCCGGAGGAGGGCAATCAGCCCCAGCATTTT. Its translation is CASSPEEGNQPQHF.